These T cell receptor beta chains were read from a single sample in a study of OX40 agonist ivuxolimab in advanced cancers. Data came from immunoSEQ multiplex PCR; TCRdb stores just in-frame clones and leaves some out. The sample lists 60,000 or so clones, 84% occurring once. Sequencing was performed on CD4+ or CD8+ T cells sorted from blood, taken in a trial of the OX40 agonist ivuxolimab. These receptors all come from an adult with an advanced solid tumor such as melanoma, head and neck, liver or kidney cancer. The CDR3 runs from the conserved cysteine through the conserved F or W. The D gene is left open where the match is weak. The listing skips clone size in some rows; elsewhere it reads once, few, many or a size class.

D	length	J	V	size	DNA	CDR3
NA	14	TRBJ1-1	TRBV12-1	NA	TGTGCCAGCAGCTTGACAGGGTTGCGTACTGAAGCTTTCTTT	CASSLTGLRTEAFF
TRBD2	14	TRBJ2-7	TRBV9	NA	TGTGCCAGCAGCGTATCGGGGGGGCGGTACGAGCAGTACTTC	CASSVSGGRYEQYF
NA	16	TRBJ2-7	TRBV21-1	NA	TGTGCCAGCAGCCGTAACAGGGGGCAAAGTCCAAGCGAGCAGTACTTC	CASSRNRGQSPSEQYF
NA	14	TRBJ2-2	TRBV19	NA	TGTGCCAGTATCAATCGACTGGGTTACGGGGAGCTGTTTTTT	CASINRLGYGELFF
NA	15	TRBJ2-6	TRBV11-2	NA	TGTGCCAGCAGCTTAGTGCCCTCTGGGGCCAACGTCCTGACTTTC	CASSLVPSGANVLTF
NA	16	TRBJ1-5	TRBV4-2	NA	TGTGCCAGCAGCCAAGCAGCCCTTGGCCCGGGGACACCCCAGCATTTT	CASSQAALGPGTPQHF
TRBD2	15	TRBJ2-3	TRBV5-1	NA	TGCGCCAGCAGCTTACCGGGACTAGATATAGATACGCAGTATTTT	CASSLPGLDIDTQYF
NA	14	TRBJ1-4	TRBV10-3	NA	TGTGCCATCAGTGGAGACTTAGGGCTAGAAAAACTGTTTTTT	CAISGDLGLEKLFF
NA	15	TRBJ2-2	TRBV5-6	NA	TGTGCCAGCAGCTTGTACCCGCCCGTTCCCGGGGAGCTGTTTTTT	CASSLYPPVPGELFF
NA	15	TRBJ2-6	TRBV2	NA	TGTGCCAGCGCCGAGGAGACCTCTGGGGCCAACGTCCTGACTTTC	CASAEETSGANVLTF
TRBD2	17	TRBJ2-7	TRBV2	NA	TGTGCCAGCAGTGAACGACGCGGGGGGGCACTCTCCTACGAGCAGTACTTC	CASSERRGGALSYEQYF
NA	16	TRBJ2-7	TRBV5-1	once	TGCGCCAGCAGCTTGGAAAAGGGGAAACTCTCCTACGAGCAGTACTTC	CASSLEKGKLSYEQYF
NA	13	TRBJ2-1	TRBV2	NA	TGTGCCAGCAGTGATACCCCCTACAATGAGCAGTTCTTC	CASSDTPYNEQFF
TRBD1	15	TRBJ2-3	TRBV6-1	once	TGTGCCAGCAGTGACACCGGGACAGGAACAGATACGCAGTATTTT	CASSDTGTGTDTQYF
TRBD2	16	TRBJ2-3	TRBV28	NA	TGTGCCAGCAGAGAGGAGGGAGGGACTTTCACAGATACGCAGTATTTT	CASREEGGTFTDTQYF